Reported below is one TCR beta chain. Its specificity is unknown. These data are taken from a study of graft-versus-host responses after intestinal transplantation. General study results and limits: Early declines in HvG clones that occurred post-transplant were associated with peak circulating GvH clone levels.

Germline V gives CDR1 SGHDT, CDR2 YYEEEE. The CDR3 contains 15 residues. Deletions cut 0 bases from V and 0 bases from J, with 7 bases between. Sequencing used immunoSEQ multiplex PCR; TCRdb keeps in-frame clones, though not all of them. Of around 69,000 clones in the sample, around 87% were seen once. The receptor was derived from a human donor who was the organ donor for an intestinal transplant. The specimen comprised unstimulated CD8+ T cells sorted from spleen or lymph node cells, sampled before transplant. This rearrangement joins TRBV5-6 to TRBJ2-1; D ambiguous. The CDR3 coding sequence is TGTGCCAGCAGCTTGGGAGTCTACTCCTACAATGAGCAGTTCTTC. This gives the protein CASSLGVYSYNEQFF. The variable domain in full, with the rest retrieved from reference TRBV5-6 and TRBJ2-1, is DAGVTQSPTHLIKTRGQQVTLRCSPKSGHDTVSWYQQALGQGPQFIFQYYEEEERQRGNFPDRFSGHQFPNYSSELNVNALLLGDSALYLCASSLGVYSYNEQFFGPGTRLTVL.